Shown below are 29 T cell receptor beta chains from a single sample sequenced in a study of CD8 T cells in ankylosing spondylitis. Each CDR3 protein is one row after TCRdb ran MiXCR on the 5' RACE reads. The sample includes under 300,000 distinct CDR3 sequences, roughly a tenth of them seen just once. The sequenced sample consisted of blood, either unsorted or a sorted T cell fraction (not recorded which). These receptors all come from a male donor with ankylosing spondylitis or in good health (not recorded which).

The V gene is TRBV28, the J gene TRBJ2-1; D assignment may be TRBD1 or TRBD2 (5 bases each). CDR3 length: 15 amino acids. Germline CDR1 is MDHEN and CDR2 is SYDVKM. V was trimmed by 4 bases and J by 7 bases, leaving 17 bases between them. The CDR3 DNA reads TGTGCCAGCAGTTCCCCGTGGGGGAATAGGAATGAGCAGTTCTTC. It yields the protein CASSSPWGNRNEQFF. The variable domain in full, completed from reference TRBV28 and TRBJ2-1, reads DVKVTQSSRYLVKRTGEKVFLECVQDMDHENMFWYRQDPGLGLRLIYFSYDVKMKEKGDIPEGYSVSREKKERFSLILESASTNQTSMYLCASSSPWGNRNEQFFGPGTRLTVL.

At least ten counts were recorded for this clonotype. The CDR3: CASSLALATDTQYF. The DNA for the CDR3 is TGCGCCAGCAGCTTGGCACTAGCTACAGATACGCAGTATTTT. This chain connects TRBV5-1 to TRBJ2-3; D may be TRBD2 (6 bases). The V and J ends lost 0 bases and 3 bases respectively, with 8 bases between them. Germline V gives CDR1 SGHRS, CDR2 YFSETQ. This CDR3 contains 14 residues.

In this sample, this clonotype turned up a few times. DNA for the CDR3: TGTGCCAGCAGTTACTCTGGACCGCTGAGCAATCAGCCCCAGCATTTT. Translation: CASSYSGPLSNQPQHF. This chain joins TRBV6-5 and TRBJ1-5; D unclear. This CDR3 is 16 amino acids long. From germline, CDR1 is MNHEY and CDR2 SVGAGI. The V gene lost 0 bases and the J gene lost 1 base, with 10 bases spanning the gap.

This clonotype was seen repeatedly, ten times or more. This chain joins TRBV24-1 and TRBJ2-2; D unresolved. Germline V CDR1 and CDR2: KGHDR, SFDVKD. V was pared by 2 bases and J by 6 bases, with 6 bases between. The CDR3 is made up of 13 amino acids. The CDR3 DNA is TGTGCCACCAGTGATTCCTCGTCCGGGGAGCTGTTTTTT. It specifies CATSDSSSGELFF.

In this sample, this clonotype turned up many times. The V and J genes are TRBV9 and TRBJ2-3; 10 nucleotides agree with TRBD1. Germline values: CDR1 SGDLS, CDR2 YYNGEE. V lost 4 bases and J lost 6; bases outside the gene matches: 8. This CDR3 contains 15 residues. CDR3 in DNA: TGTGCCAGCAGCAAGGCGGGGACAGGGGACGATACGCAGTATTTT. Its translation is CASSKAGTGDDTQYF.

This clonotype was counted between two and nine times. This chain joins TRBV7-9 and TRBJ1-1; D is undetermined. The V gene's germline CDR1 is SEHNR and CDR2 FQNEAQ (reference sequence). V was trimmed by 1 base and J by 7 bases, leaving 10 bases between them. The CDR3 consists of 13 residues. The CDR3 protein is CASSLDGGGEAFF. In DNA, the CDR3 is TGTGCCAGCAGCTTAGATGGCGGTGGTGAAGCTTTCTTT.

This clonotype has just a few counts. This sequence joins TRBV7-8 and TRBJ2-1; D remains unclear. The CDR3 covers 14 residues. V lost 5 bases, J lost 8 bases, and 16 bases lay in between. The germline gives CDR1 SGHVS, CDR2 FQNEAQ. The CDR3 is CASSQAPLRDEQFF. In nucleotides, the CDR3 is TGTGCCAGCAGCCAGGCGCCCCTTAGAGATGAGCAGTTCTTC.

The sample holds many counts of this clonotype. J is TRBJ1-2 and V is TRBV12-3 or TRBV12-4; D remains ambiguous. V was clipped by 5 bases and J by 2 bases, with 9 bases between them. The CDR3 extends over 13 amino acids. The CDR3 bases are TGTGCCAGCAGTGGGCAGTTCAACTATGGCTACACCTTC. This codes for CASSGQFNYGYTF.

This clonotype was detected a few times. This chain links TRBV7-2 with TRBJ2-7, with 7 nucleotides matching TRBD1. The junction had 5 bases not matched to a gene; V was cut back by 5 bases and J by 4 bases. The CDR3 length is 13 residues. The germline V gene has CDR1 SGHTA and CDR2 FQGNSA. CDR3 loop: CASSLLRGYEQYF. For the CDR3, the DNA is TGTGCCAGCAGCCTGCTCAGGGGGTACGAGCAGTACTTC.

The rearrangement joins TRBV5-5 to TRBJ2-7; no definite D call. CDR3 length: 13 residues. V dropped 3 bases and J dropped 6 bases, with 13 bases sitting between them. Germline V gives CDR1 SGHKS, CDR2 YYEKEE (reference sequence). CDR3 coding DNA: TGTGCCAGCAGCTCGGACGTGTTTCGCGAGCAGTACTTC. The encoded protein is CASSSDVFREQYF.

The CDR3 protein is CASNTDRTYEQYF. The CDR3 region has the DNA TGTGCCAGCAATACAGACAGGACCTACGAGCAGTACTTC. The chain has TRBV2 and TRBJ2-7, with TRBD1 as a possible D gene (6 bases). Trimming shortened V by 7 bases and J by 2 bases, and 12 bases separated the two germline ends. There are 13 residues in the CDR3. Per germline, CDR1 SNHLY and CDR2 FYNNEI.

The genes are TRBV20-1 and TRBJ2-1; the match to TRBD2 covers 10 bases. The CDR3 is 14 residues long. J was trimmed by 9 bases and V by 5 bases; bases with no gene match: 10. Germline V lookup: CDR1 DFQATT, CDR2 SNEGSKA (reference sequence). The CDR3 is CSALTSGDAGEQFF. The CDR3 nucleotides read TGCAGTGCTTTAACTAGCGGGGACGCTGGTGAGCAGTTCTTC.

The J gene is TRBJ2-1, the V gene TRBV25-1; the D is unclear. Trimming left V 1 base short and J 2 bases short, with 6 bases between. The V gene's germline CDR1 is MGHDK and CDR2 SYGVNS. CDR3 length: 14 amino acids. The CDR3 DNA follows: TGTGCCAGCAGTGAATTTGTCACCTACAATGAGCAGTTCTTC. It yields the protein CASSEFVTYNEQFF.

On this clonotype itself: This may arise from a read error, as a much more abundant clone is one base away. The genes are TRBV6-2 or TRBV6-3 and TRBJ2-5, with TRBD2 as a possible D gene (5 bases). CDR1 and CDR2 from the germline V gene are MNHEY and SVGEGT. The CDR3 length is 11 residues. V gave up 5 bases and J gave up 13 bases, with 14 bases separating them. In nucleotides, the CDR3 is TGTGCCAGCAGTGGAGGCGGATACCCGTACTTC. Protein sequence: CASSGGGYPYF.

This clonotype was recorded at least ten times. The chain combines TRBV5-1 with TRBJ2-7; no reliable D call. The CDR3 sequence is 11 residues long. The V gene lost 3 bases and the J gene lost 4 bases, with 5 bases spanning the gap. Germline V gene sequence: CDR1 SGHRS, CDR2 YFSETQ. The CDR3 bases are TGCGCCAGCAGCTCCTTATACGAGCAGTACTTC. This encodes CASSSLYEQYF. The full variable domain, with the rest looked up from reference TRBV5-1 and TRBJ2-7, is KAGVTQTPRYLIKTRGQQVTLSCSPISGHRSVSWYQQTPGQGLQFLFEYFSETQRNKGNFPGRFSGRQFSNSRSEMNVSTLELGDSALYLCASSSLYEQYFGPGTRLTVT.

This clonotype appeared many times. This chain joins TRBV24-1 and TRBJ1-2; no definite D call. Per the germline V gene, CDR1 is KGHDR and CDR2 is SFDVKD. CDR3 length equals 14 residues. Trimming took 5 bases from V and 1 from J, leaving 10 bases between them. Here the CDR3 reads CATSGVSYNYGYTF. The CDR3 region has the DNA TGTGCCACCAGTGGGGTCAGCTATAACTATGGCTACACCTTC.

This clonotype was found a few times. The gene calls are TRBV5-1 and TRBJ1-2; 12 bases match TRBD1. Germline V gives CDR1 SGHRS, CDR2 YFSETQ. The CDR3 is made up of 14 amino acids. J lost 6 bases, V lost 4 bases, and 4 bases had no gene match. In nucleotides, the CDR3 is TGCGCCAGCAGCACGGGACAGGGGGCGAATGGCTACACCTTC. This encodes CASSTGQGANGYTF.

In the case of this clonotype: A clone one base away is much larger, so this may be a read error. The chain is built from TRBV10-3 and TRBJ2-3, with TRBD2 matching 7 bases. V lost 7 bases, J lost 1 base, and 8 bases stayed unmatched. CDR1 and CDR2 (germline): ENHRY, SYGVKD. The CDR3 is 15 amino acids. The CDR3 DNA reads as TGTGCCATCAATGATCAGCGGGGCGGCACAGATACGCAGTATTTT. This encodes CAINDQRGGTDTQYF.

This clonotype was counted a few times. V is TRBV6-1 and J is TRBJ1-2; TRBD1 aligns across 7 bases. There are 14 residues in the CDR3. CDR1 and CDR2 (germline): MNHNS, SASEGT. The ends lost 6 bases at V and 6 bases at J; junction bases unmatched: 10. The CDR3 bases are TGTGCCAGCAGCAGCCGAGGGGGCGAAGATGGCTACACCTTC. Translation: CASSSRGGEDGYTF.

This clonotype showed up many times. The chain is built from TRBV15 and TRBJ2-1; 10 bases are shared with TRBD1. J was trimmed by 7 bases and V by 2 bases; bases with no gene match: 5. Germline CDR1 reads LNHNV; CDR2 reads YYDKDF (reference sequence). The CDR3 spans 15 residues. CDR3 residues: CATSRPGDRGNEQFF. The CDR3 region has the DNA TGTGCCACCAGCAGACCCGGGGACAGGGGAAATGAGCAGTTCTTC.

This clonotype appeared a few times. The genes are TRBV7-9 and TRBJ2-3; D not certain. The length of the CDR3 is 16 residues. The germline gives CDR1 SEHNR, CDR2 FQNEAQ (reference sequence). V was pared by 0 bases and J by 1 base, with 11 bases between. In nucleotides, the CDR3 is TGTGCCAGCAGCTTAGCACACTTAACCGGCACAGATACGCAGTATTTT. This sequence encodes CASSLAHLTGTDTQYF.

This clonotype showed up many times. In DNA form, the CDR3 reads TGTGCCAGCAGTTTCGGGACTAGCGAAAGGAACGAGCAGTACTTC. Translation gives CASSFGTSERNEQYF. The chain joins TRBV12-3 or TRBV12-4 to TRBJ2-7, with 10 bases matching TRBD2. The CDR3 contains 15 residues. Losses at the gene ends were 3 bases for V and 5 bases for J; bases not matched to a gene: 7.

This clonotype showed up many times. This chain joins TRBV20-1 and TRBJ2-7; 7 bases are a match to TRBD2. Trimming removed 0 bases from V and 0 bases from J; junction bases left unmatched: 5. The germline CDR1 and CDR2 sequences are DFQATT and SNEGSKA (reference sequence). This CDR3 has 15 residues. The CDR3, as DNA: TGCAGTGCTAGAGAGGTGCTAGCGGCCTCCTACGAGCAGTACTTC. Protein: CSAREVLAASYEQYF.

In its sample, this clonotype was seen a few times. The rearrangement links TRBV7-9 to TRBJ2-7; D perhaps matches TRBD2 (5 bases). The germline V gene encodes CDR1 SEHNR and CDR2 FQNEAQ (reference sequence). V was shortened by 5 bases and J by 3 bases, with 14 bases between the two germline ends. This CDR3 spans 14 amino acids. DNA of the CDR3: TGTGCCAGCAGCCCGCACTTGGACTTCTACGAGCAGTACTTC. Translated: CASSPHLDFYEQYF.

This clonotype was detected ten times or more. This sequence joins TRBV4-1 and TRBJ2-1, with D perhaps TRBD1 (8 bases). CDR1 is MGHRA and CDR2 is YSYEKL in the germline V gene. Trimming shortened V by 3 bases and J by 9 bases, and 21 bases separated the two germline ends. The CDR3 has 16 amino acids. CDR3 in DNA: TGCGCCAGCAGCCATAGCCCGGGACTAACAGGGGGTGAGCAGTTCTTC. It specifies CASSHSPGLTGGEQFF.

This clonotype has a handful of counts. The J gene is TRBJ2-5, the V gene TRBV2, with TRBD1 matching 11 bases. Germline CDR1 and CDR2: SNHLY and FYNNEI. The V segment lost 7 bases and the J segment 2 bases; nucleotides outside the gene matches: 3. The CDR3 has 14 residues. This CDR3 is CASIRDRGQETQYF. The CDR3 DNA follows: TGTGCCAGCATCCGGGACAGGGGGCAAGAGACCCAGTACTTC.

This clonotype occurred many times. CDR3 residues: CSARTINYGYTF. The CDR3 nucleotides are TGCAGCGCCAGGACAATTAACTATGGCTACACCTTC. The chain couples TRBV29-1 to TRBJ1-2; D is possibly TRBD1 (5 bases). Germline V CDR1 and CDR2: SQVTM, ANQGSEA. V was shortened by 7 bases and J by 1 base, with 10 bases between the two germline ends. The CDR3 totals 12 residues.

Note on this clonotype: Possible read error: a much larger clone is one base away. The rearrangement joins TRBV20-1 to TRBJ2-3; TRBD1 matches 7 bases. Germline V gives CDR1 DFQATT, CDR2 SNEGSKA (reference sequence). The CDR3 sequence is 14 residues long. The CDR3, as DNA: TGCAGTGCGGACAGGACAGGCGGCACAGATACGGAGTATTTT. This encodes CSADRTGGTDTEYF.

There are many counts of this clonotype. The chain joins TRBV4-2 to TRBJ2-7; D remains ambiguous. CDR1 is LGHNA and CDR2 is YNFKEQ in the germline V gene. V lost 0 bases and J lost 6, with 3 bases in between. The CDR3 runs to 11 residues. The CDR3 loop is CASSQDAEQYF. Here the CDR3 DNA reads TGTGCCAGCAGCCAAGATGCCGAGCAGTACTTC.